What follows are 30 T cell receptor beta chains derived from one specimen sequenced in a study of shared clonotypes between healthy human individuals. Libraries were prepared by immunoSEQ multiplex PCR; TCRdb keeps only in-frame clonotypes and omits some of them. The profile covers approximately 2.3 million clones, with 85% to 95% appearing a single time and about 0.37% taken by the ten largest. Input material: naive CD4+ T cells from PBMCs. Stated subset: CD45RA+ positively selected. The receptor set was obtained from a man younger than 35 in good health. Some clones in this sample may be carry-over from other donors' samples.

Only one count was recorded for this clone. The chain has TRBV7-9 and TRBJ1-2; no definite D call. CDR1 and CDR2 (germline): SEHNR, FQNEAQ (reference sequence). V was trimmed by 3 bases and J by 6 bases, leaving 14 bases between them. This CDR3 has 14 amino acids. The CDR3 here is CASSLARGPHGYTF. The CDR3 bases are TGTGCCAGCAGCTTGGCCCGCGGTCCTCATGGCTACACCTTC.

J is TRBJ1-1 and V is TRBV29-1; D possibly corresponds to TRBD1 (5 bases). The CDR3 sequence is 14 residues long. Trimming stripped 6 bases from V and 7 bases from J, with 21 bases between. Germline lookup yields CDR1 SQVTM and CDR2 ANQGSEA. CDR3 in amino acids: CSVRGLSPGGEAFF. The DNA for the CDR3 is TGCAGCGTCCGCGGACTTTCTCCGGGGGGTGAAGCTTTCTTT. Variable domain in full (rest from reference TRBV29-1 and TRBJ1-1): SAVISQKPSRDICQRGTSLTIQCQVDSQVTMMFWYRQQPGQSLTLIATANQGSEATYESGFVIDKFPISRPNLTFSTLTVSNMSPEDSSIYLCSVRGLSPGGEAFFGQGTRLTVV.

The rearrangement links TRBV5-1 to TRBJ1-3; D unresolved. Germline CDR1 and CDR2: SGHRS and YFSETQ. The CDR3 loop spans 15 amino acids. Trimming took 0 bases from V and 5 from J, leaving 12 bases between them. CDR3 residues: CASSLETAQRNTIYF. The CDR3 nucleotides are TGCGCCAGCAGCTTGGAAACGGCCCAAAGAAACACCATATATTTT.

The V call is TRBV5-1, the J call TRBJ2-2; no clear D. Trimming took 3 bases from V and 5 from J, leaving 14 bases between them. Germline lookup yields CDR1 SGHRS and CDR2 YFSETQ. The CDR3 has 15 residues. In DNA, the CDR3 is TGCGCCAGCAGCTCCGCGGACGGTGGGACCGGGGAGCTGTTTTTT. Translating gives CASSSADGGTGELFF.

The chain uses TRBV27 and TRBJ1-5; TRBD1 is a possible D gene (5 bases). The CDR3 runs to 15 residues. The V and J ends lost 3 bases and 3 bases respectively, with 12 bases between them. Looked up from germline, CDR1 is MNHEY and CDR2 is SMNVEV (reference sequence). CDR3 in DNA: TGTGCCAGCAGTTTTATGCAGGGCTCCAATCAGCCCCAGCATTTT. Its protein is CASSFMQGSNQPQHF.

This chain links TRBV4-1 with TRBJ1-4; D not certain. Trimming removed 6 bases at V and 5 bases at J, with 16 bases between. The CDR3 consists of 15 residues. CDR1 and CDR2 (germline): MGHRA, YSYEKL. The CDR3 DNA reads TGCGCCAGCAGGGTCCTTGGTGTGAGAAATGAAAAACTGTTTTTT. It translates to CASRVLGVRNEKLFF.

This chain links TRBV10-3 with TRBJ2-7; 12 bases line up with TRBD2. The germline gives CDR1 ENHRY, CDR2 SYGVKD. This CDR3 comprises 19 residues. Trimming took 0 bases from V and 1 from J; bases not matched to a gene: 10. CDR3 nucleotides: TGTGCCATCAGTGAGTCGGTCTCCCCTAGCGGGAGGGGGTCCTACGAGCAGTACTTC. Encoded protein: CAISESVSPSGRGSYEQYF.

The chain is built from TRBV10-2 and TRBJ2-5; no definite D call. The DNA end lines up better with TRBJ2-7; the J call may be wrong. Germline V lookup: CDR1 WSHSY, CDR2 SAAADI. The CDR3 length is 15 residues. For the CDR3, the DNA is TGCGCCAGCAGCCTTGGGATCTCGGGCTCCTACGAGCAGTACTTC. This codes for CASSLGISGSYEQYF.

The CDR3 DNA reads as TGTGCCAGCAGTTTACGAGGCAGAAATTACTATGGCTACACCTTC. Translating gives CASSLRGRNYYGYTF. V is TRBV27 and J is TRBJ1-2; D uncertain. Trimming took 2 bases from V and 3 from J, leaving 13 bases between them. Germline V gene data show CDR1 as MNHEY and CDR2 as SMNVEV (reference sequence). The CDR3 extends over 15 amino acids.

The chain recombines TRBV2 with TRBJ2-7; TRBD1 aligns across 7 bases. Germline CDR1 and CDR2: SNHLY and FYNNEI. J was trimmed by 0 bases and V by 1 base; bases with no gene match: 3. The CDR3 has 15 amino acids. CDR3 protein: CASSEGDSRSYEQYF. As DNA, the CDR3 is TGTGCCAGCAGTGAAGGGGACAGCCGCTCCTACGAGCAGTACTTC.

The chain recombines TRBV28 with TRBJ1-1, with D hard to call. Germline values: CDR1 MDHEN, CDR2 SYDVKM. The length of the CDR3 is 13 residues. V lost 6 bases to trimming and J lost 1 base, with 9 bases between them. The CDR3 sequence is CASRIGPNTEAFF. For the CDR3, the DNA is TGTGCCAGCAGGATCGGACCGAACACTGAAGCTTTCTTT.

CDR3 bases: TGTGCCAGCACCCGGACAGGGGCGGGCGGGGAGCTGTTTTTT. Translated: CASTRTGAGGELFF. The chain joins TRBV6-6 to TRBJ2-2, with TRBD1 matching 9 bases. Germline V gene data show CDR1 as MNHNY and CDR2 as SVGAGI (reference sequence). The CDR3 is 14 amino acids. V gave up 7 bases and J gave up 7 bases; unmatched junction bases: 7.

The chain uses TRBV30 and TRBJ2-3; D may be TRBD1 (6 bases). In germline, CDR1 is GTSNPN, CDR2 SVGIG (reference sequence). This CDR3 has 12 residues. V was cut by 4 bases and J by 4 bases, with 9 bases left in between. The CDR3 nucleotides are TGTGCCTGGAAACAGGGATCAGATACGCAGTATTTT. It is translated as CAWKQGSDTQYF. The variable domain in full, completed from reference TRBV30 and TRBJ2-3, reads SQTIHQWPATLVQPVGSPLSLECTVEGTSNPNLYWYRQAAGRGLQLLFYSVGIGQISSEVPQNLSASRPQDRQFILSSKKLLLSDSGFYLCAWKQGSDTQYFGPGTRLTVL.

This rearrangement joins TRBV7-9 to TRBJ2-7; TRBD1 matches 7 bases. The V and J ends lost 4 bases and 2 bases, in that order; junction bases with no gene match: 5. The CDR3 loop spans 14 amino acids. Germline V gives CDR1 SEHNR, CDR2 FQNEAQ (reference sequence). The CDR3 DNA follows: TGTGCCAGCAGCTACCGGGACAGAGCCTACGAGCAGTACTTC. As protein: CASSYRDRAYEQYF.

The chain carries TRBV6-5 and TRBJ1-2, with D possibly TRBD1 on 5 matching bases. CDR3 length equals 15 residues. Trimming left V 6 bases short and J 2 bases short, with 16 bases between. The germline V gene encodes CDR1 MNHEY and CDR2 SVGAGI. The CDR3 nucleotides read TGTGCCAGCAGCTTCCGGGACGCAAGAAACTATGGCTACACCTTC. It is translated as CASSFRDARNYGYTF.

This sequence joins TRBV15 and TRBJ1-2; the D is unclear. The CDR3 totals 14 residues. V shed 0 bases and J shed 5 bases, with 10 bases lying between them. CDR1 is LNHNV, CDR2 YYDKDF, per germline (reference sequence). DNA for the CDR3: TGTGCCACCAGCAGAGATGAGCCCCGGTATGGCTACACCTTC. Its translation: CATSRDEPRYGYTF.

The chain is built from TRBV6-1 and TRBJ1-2, with D possibly matching TRBD1 (5 bases). The CDR3 extends over 14 amino acids. Germline assignment: CDR1 MNHNS and CDR2 SASEGT. V was clipped by 8 bases and J by 8 bases, with 21 bases between them. The CDR3 here is CASQVARVTIGYTF. The CDR3 bases are TGTGCCAGCCAAGTTGCCAGGGTGACGATCGGCTACACCTTC.

The V and J genes are TRBV6-5 and TRBJ1-5; D gene ambiguous. V lost 6 bases and J lost 5, with 11 bases in between. The CDR3 contains 13 residues. In germline, CDR1 is MNHEY, CDR2 SVGAGI. The CDR3 region has the DNA TGTGCCAGCAGATCCCGTATTGATCAGCCCCAGCATTTT. Protein product: CASRSRIDQPQHF.

The chain recombines TRBV18 with TRBJ1-5; D gene uncertain. The CDR3 covers 14 residues. Trimming removed 6 bases at V and 3 bases at J, with 12 bases between. Germline CDR1 reads KGHSH; CDR2 reads LQKENI. The CDR3 here is CASSLTRNNQPQHF. Written as DNA, the CDR3 is TGTGCCAGCTCCCTCACGAGAAACAATCAGCCCCAGCATTTT.

The chain combines TRBV25-1 with TRBJ1-2; a possible D gene is TRBD1 (6 bases). This CDR3 is built from 13 residues. Germline V gives CDR1 MGHDK, CDR2 SYGVNS. Deletions cut 6 bases from V and 6 bases from J, with 14 bases between. The CDR3 is CASREGGRDGYTF. CDR3 nucleotides: TGTGCCAGCAGGGAAGGGGGACGAGATGGCTACACCTTC.

This sequence joins TRBV28 and TRBJ1-2; 7 nucleotides match TRBD1. The CDR3 runs to 15 residues. The germline gives CDR1 MDHEN, CDR2 SYDVKM. V lost 4 bases, J lost 4 bases, and 9 bases stayed unmatched. The CDR3 coding sequence is TGTGCCAGCAGTTGGGAAGACAGGGCAAGCTATGGCTACACCTTC. It encodes CASSWEDRASYGYTF.

The chain combines TRBV28 with TRBJ1-2; D gene uncertain. The V gene's germline CDR1 is MDHEN and CDR2 SYDVKM. This CDR3 has 14 amino acids. V was trimmed by 3 bases and J by 4 bases, leaving 12 bases between them. In DNA form, the CDR3 reads TGTGCCAGCAGTTTTGGAGGTAACAGCTATGGCTACACCTTC. Protein product: CASSFGGNSYGYTF.

CDR3 amino acids: CASRSILGEAPETQYF. Here the CDR3 DNA reads TGTGCCAGCAGGTCTATTCTGGGGGAGGCCCCAGAGACCCAGTACTTC. V usage is TRBV11-2 and J usage is TRBJ2-5; TRBD2 is a possible D gene (6 bases). CDR1 and CDR2 (germline): SGHAT, FQNNGV. V lost 6 bases and J 4 bases, leaving 21 bases between the germline ends. This CDR3 has 16 residues.

The chain links TRBV30 to TRBJ1-2; D not certain. CDR3 length: 13 amino acids. Trimming pared 5 bases from V and 3 bases from J, leaving 13 bases between. Germline values: CDR1 GTSNPN, CDR2 SVGIG (reference sequence). The CDR3 reads CAWDLGPYYGYTF. Written as DNA, the CDR3 is TGTGCCTGGGACCTAGGGCCTTACTATGGCTACACCTTC.

This clone has more than one count but fewer than ten. The gene calls are TRBV27 and TRBJ2-7, with D tentatively TRBD2 (6 bases). V lost 7 bases and J lost 6, with 13 bases in between. The CDR3 has 12 amino acids. Germline V gene data show CDR1 as MNHEY and CDR2 as SMNVEV (reference sequence). The CDR3 spells CASTRESCEQYF. In nucleotides, the CDR3 is TGTGCCAGCACACGGGAGAGTTGCGAGCAGTACTTC.

On this clone: Other DNA variants within this sample encode the same CDR3. This rearrangement joins TRBV7-3 to TRBJ2-5; 11 bases line up with TRBD2. Per germline, CDR1 SGHTA and CDR2 FQGTGA. This CDR3 comprises 14 residues. V lost 5 bases, J lost 4 bases, and 3 bases stayed unmatched. The CDR3 DNA reads TGTGCCAGCAGCCTACTAGCGGGAGTAGAGACCCAGTACTTC. It encodes CASSLLAGVETQYF.

The chain recombines TRBV15 with TRBJ2-1; 15 bases align to TRBD2. The CDR3 is made up of 15 amino acids. The germline V gene encodes CDR1 LNHNV and CDR2 YYDKDF (reference sequence). The trim removed 3 bases at V and 13 bases at J, leaving 7 bases unmatched. CDR3 residues: CATSREGLAGGPQFF. CDR3 coding DNA: TGTGCCACCAGCAGGGAAGGACTAGCGGGAGGGCCCCAGTTCTTC.

The chain couples TRBV5-1 to TRBJ2-1; no reliable D call. V lost 1 base to trimming and J lost 6 bases, with 8 bases between them. Looked up from germline, CDR1 is SGHRS and CDR2 is YFSETQ. This CDR3 region has 13 residues. The CDR3 nucleotides are TGCGCCAGCAGCTTGATCCGGCCCAATGAGCAGTTCTTC. Encoded protein: CASSLIRPNEQFF.

The chain joins TRBV6-5 to TRBJ2-5; 10 positions match TRBD1. V trimming: 4 bases; J trimming: 5 bases; junction bases outside the gene matches: 10. This CDR3 comprises 16 residues. CDR1 is MNHEY and CDR2 is SVGAGI in the germline V gene. CDR3 sequence: CASSSKDRGLFETQYF. CDR3 DNA: TGTGCCAGCAGTTCTAAAGACAGGGGGCTTTTTGAGACCCAGTACTTC.

This clone was recorded only once. This sequence joins TRBV10-3 and TRBJ2-1; TRBD1 matches 9 bases. Germline CDR1 ENHRY, CDR2 SYGVKD. This CDR3 has 14 residues. V shed 3 bases, J shed 7 bases, and the junction held 4 bases outside the gene matches. The CDR3, as DNA: TGTGCCATCAGTGATACCGGGACAGGGAATGAGCAGTTCTTC. The encoded protein is CAISDTGTGNEQFF.